Shown below are 9 T cell receptor beta chains from a single sample sequenced in a study of cytomegalovirus exposure and HLA in healthy donors (dated by TCRdb to between 2016 and 2019). Libraries were prepared through the immunoSEQ multiplex PCR assay. The multiplex PCR relied on a mix of 60 forward primers for TCR Vbeta segments and 13 reverse primers for TCR Jbeta segments. In TCRdb, the immuneACCESS table is reduced to in-frame sequences with V and J assigned. These tables do not hold every clone; where another copy was compared, an unresolved V gene accounts for under half, and the others remain unexplained. This sample has 150,000 to 200,000 clones in its table, and around 78% of those were observed once. Around 2% of the sample rests with the top ten. The sequenced sample was PBMCs. The source is a woman aged 25 to 39 in good health and CMV-seropositive.

The J gene is TRBJ2-1, the V gene TRBV5-1; 8 bases agree with TRBD2. The CDR3 runs 16 residues. Germline V CDR1 and CDR2: SGHRS, YFSETQ. The junction had 8 bases not matched to a gene; V was cut back by 0 bases and J by 6 bases. This CDR3 reads CASSLGFVGGVNEQFF. The CDR3 region has the DNA TGCGCCAGCAGCTTGGGGTTTGTCGGGGGGGTCAATGAGCAGTTCTTC.

J is TRBJ1-2 and V is TRBV7-9, with TRBD1 matching over 9 bases. J was trimmed by 8 bases and V by 5 bases; bases with no gene match: 6. Germline CDR1 and CDR2: SEHNR and FQNEAQ (reference sequence). This CDR3 has 13 amino acids. The CDR3 reads CASSPGQGLGYTF. The CDR3 bases are TGTGCCAGCAGCCCGGGACAGGGTCTGGGCTACACCTTC.

This chain joins TRBV2 and TRBJ2-1, with 8 bases that match TRBD2. Germline V gene data show CDR1 as SNHLY and CDR2 as FYNNEI. V gave up 3 bases and J gave up 3 bases; unmatched junction bases: 19. The CDR3 consists of 20 residues. The CDR3 here is CASSEFGLIAGGTYYNEQFF. CDR3 bases: TGTGCCAGCAGTGAGTTCGGCTTAATCGCGGGAGGTACGTACTACAATGAGCAGTTCTTC.

V usage is TRBV15 and J usage is TRBJ1-2; D is possibly TRBD1 (5 bases). Per germline, CDR1 LNHNV and CDR2 YYDKDF (reference sequence). The CDR3 extends over 17 amino acids. V was cut by 4 bases and J by 4 bases, with 22 bases left in between. The CDR3 nucleotides are TGTGCCACCAGCATTCCGGGACTGATTAGTACGGGCTATGGCTACACCTTC. Encoded protein: CATSIPGLISTGYGYTF.

This sequence joins TRBV5-6 and TRBJ1-3, with D perhaps matching TRBD1 (6 bases). Germline CDR1 reads SGHDT; CDR2 reads YYEEEE. The CDR3 contains 15 residues. Trimming removed 5 bases from V and 2 bases from J, with 14 bases in between. CDR3 nucleotides: TGTGCCAGCAGGACTACAGGGTCTACTGGAAACACCATATATTTT. It encodes CASRTTGSTGNTIYF. The variable domain in full, completed from reference TRBV5-6 and TRBJ1-3, reads DAGVTQSPTHLIKTRGQQVTLRCSPKSGHDTVSWYQQALGQGPQFIFQYYEEEERQRGNFPDRFSGHQFPNYSSELNVNALLLGDSALYLCASRTTGSTGNTIYFGEGSWLTVV.

The J gene is TRBJ1-2, the V gene TRBV7-2; D gene ambiguous. CDR1 and CDR2 from the germline V gene are SGHTA and FQGNSA. V gave up 3 bases and J gave up 7 bases, with 6 bases separating them. The CDR3 contains 11 residues. The CDR3: CASSFGVGYTF. In DNA, the CDR3 is TGTGCCAGCAGCTTCGGGGTTGGCTACACCTTC. The complete variable domain, with remaining parts taken from reference TRBV7-2 and TRBJ1-2, reads GAGVSQSPSNKVTEKGKDVELRCDPISGHTALYWYRQSLGQGLEFLIYFQGNSAPDKSGLPSDRFSAERTGGSVSTLTIQRTQQEDSAVYLCASSFGVGYTFGSGTRLTVV.

This clone was detected a few times. The J gene is TRBJ2-4, the V gene TRBV28, with D perhaps matching TRBD1 (6 bases). CDR1 is MDHEN and CDR2 is SYDVKM in the germline V gene. Trimming took off 6 bases at V and 0 bases at J, with 18 bases between the two ends. The CDR3 extends over 17 amino acids. Written as DNA, the CDR3 is TGTGCCAGCAGCTCCTCAGGACAGTCCTTAGCCAAAAACATTCAGTACTTC. Residues: CASSSSGQSLAKNIQYF.

The chain links TRBV30 to TRBJ2-7; 8 bases map to TRBD1. Looked up from germline, CDR1 is GTSNPN and CDR2 is SVGIG (reference sequence). The CDR3 runs 13 residues. V gave up 0 bases and J gave up 6 bases; unmatched junction bases: 4. The DNA of the CDR3 is TGTGCCTGGAGTGTCGACAGGGGAAGCGAGCAGTACTTC. Its translation: CAWSVDRGSEQYF.

The chain recombines TRBV28 with TRBJ2-1; D is uncertain. The CDR3 loop spans 12 amino acids. Germline V gene lookup returns CDR1 MDHEN and CDR2 SYDVKM. Trimming cost V 6 bases and J 2 bases, with 5 bases left between them. CDR3 sequence: CASSSAYNEQFF. The CDR3 DNA follows: TGTGCCAGCAGCTCTGCCTACAATGAGCAGTTCTTC.